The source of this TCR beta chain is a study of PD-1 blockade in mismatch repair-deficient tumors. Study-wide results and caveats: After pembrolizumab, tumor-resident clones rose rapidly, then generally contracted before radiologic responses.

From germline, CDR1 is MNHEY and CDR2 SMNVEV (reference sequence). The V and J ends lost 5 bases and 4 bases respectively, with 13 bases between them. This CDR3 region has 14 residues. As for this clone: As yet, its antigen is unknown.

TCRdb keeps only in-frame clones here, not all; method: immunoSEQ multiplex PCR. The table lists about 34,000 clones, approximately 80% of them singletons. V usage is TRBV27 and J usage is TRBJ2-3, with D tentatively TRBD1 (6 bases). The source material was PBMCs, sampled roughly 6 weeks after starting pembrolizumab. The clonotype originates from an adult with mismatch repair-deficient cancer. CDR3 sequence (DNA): TGTGCCAGCAGTCCGTGGACAGACTCAGATACGCAGTATTTT. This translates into CASSPWTDSDTQYF.